These T cell receptor beta chains were read from a single sample in a study of T cells in Graves' hyperthyroidism and ophthalmopathy. TCRdb independently ran MiXCR on the multiplex PCR reads; one entry per CDR3 protein. The sample records about 640,000 distinct CDR3 sequences, less than 25% being singletons. Sequencing used blood. Receptors originate from a man aged 25 to 45 with Graves' ophthalmopathy. CDR3s include the opening cysteine and the closing phenylalanine or tryptophan. D genes are given only for firm matches. Part of the rows lack a size; the others show once, few, many or a class for expanded clones.

.	TRBD1	TRBJ2-2	TRBV3-1	CASSRQGETGELFF	TGTGCCAGCAGTCGACAGGGGGAGACCGGGGAGCTGTTTTTT
.	.	TRBJ2-2	TRBV5-1	CASSGRQGGLGELFF	TGCGCCAGCAGCGGTCGGCAGGGGGGTCTCGGGGAGCTGTTTTTT
.	TRBD1	TRBJ2-1	TRBV6-5	CASSYEGARLGEQFF	TGTGCCAGCAGTTACGAGGGGGCTAGGCTCGGTGAGCAGTTCTTC
.	TRBD1	TRBJ1-4	TRBV27	CASSSRGRPGEKLFF	TGTGCCAGCAGTTCGAGGGGGCGGCCCGGTGAAAAACTGTTTTTT
many	TRBD1	TRBJ2-5	TRBV15	CATSRRQGAETQYF	TGTGCCACCAGCAGACGCCAGGGGGCGGAGACCCAGTACTTC
.	.	TRBJ1-1	TRBV6-5	CASSYTQGGFTEAFF	TGTGCCAGCAGTTATACACAGGGTGGATTCACTGAAGCTTTCTTT
few	.	TRBJ2-5	TRBV7-9	CASSLTHYQETQYF	TGTGCCAGCAGCTTAACACACTACCAAGAGACCCAGTACTTC
many	.	TRBJ1-1	TRBV9	CASSVGRTRVEDTEAFF	TGTGCCAGCAGCGTAGGGCGAACAAGGGTTGAAGACACTGAAGCTTTCTTT
.	TRBD1	TRBJ1-6	TRBV5-6	CASSLIGQDFFNSPLHF	TGTGCCAGCAGCCTGATAGGACAGGACTTCTTTAATTCACCCCTCCACTTT
.	.	TRBJ2-1	TRBV6-1	CASSEQGWDEQFF	TGTGCCAGCAGTGAACAGGGGTGGGATGAGCAGTTCTTC
.	TRBD2	TRBJ2-1	TRBV7-9	CAISEIGTSGYNEQFF	TGTGCCATTTCAGAGATCGGGACTAGCGGTTACAATGAGCAGTTCTTC
many	.	TRBJ2-7	TRBV11-2	CASSLDRRGYEQYF	TGTGCCAGCAGCTTAGACCGGAGGGGATACGAGCAGTACTTC
many	.	TRBJ1-4	TRBV7-2	CASSPGGRATNEKLFF	TGTGCCAGCAGCCCGGGAGGGAGAGCAACTAATGAAAAACTGTTTTTT
.	TRBD2	TRBJ2-2	TRBV9	CASSVEAGGAGELFF	TGTGCCAGCAGCGTAGAAGCGGGAGGGGCCGGGGAGCTGTTTTTT